Reported below is one T cell receptor (beta chain). Its antigen remains unknown. This record belongs to a study of T-cell memory formation after mild COVID-19. Study-wide results and caveats: Prior to infection, memory already included some responding clones, suggesting cross-reactive memory joined. Shrinking CD4+ clones were chiefly CM and EM; CD8+ ones were chiefly EMRA.

TCRdb recomputed calls from the 5' RACE reads with MiXCR, one row per CDR3 protein. The sample contains 200,000 to 300,000 distinct CDR3 sequences, less than 20% of which appear only once. Per germline, CDR1 LNHDA and CDR2 SQIVND (reference sequence). J lost 2 bases, V lost 6 bases, and 2 bases had no gene match. The CDR3 loop spans 16 amino acids. Sequencing input: PBMCs or a T cell subset sorted from them (not recorded which). The V gene is TRBV19, the J gene TRBJ2-2; 14 bases are shared with TRBD2. The TCR comes from an adult woman who had mild COVID-19 (a few samples of this study predate the infection). Cell type and time point are not known. The CDR3 sequence is CASRGLAGVNTGELFF. As DNA, the CDR3 is TGTGCCAGTAGGGGACTAGCGGGGGTAAACACCGGGGAGCTGTTTTTT.